The sequence of this TCR beta chain was determined in a study of blood T cell repertoires in COVID-19. The overall study: Samples of COVID-19 (acute and convalescent) were obtained from the United States, Italy and Spain. PBMCs, B-cell-depleted T cells, or T cells were the source of the cDNA or gDNA that made up the material.

Trimming at V came to 5 bases and at J to 8 bases, leaving 7 bases not matched to a gene. The germline V gene encodes CDR1 LGHDT and CDR2 YNNKEL (reference sequence). The CDR3 runs 13 residues. In the authors' methods: Amplification of reference gene primers provided the estimated nucleated cell counts. The assay was immunoSEQ multiplex PCR, and TCRdb's table has in-frame clones only and misses some. The V and J calls and clone size were taken over from that table, and D and trimming were inferred from the DNA. The sample carries approximately 200,000 clones, almost 80% recorded once. The rearrangement uses TRBV3-1 (or the pseudogene TRBV3-2) and TRBJ2-3; 7 nucleotides line up with TRBD1. This clonotype originated in a man in his fifties or sixties with active or convalescent COVID-19. Input material: peripheral blood. The CDR3 coding sequence is TGTGCCAGCAGCAAACAGGGGACGGGTACGCAGTATTTT. This gives the protein CASSKQGTGTQYF.